This T cell receptor beta chain was captured by sequencing in a study of metastatic and nonmetastatic thyroid tumors. Study in general: From malignant and benign thyroid patients, repertoires in blood and in tumor or nodule tissue were compared.

Germline V gene lookup returns CDR1 LGHDT and CDR2 YNNKEL (reference sequence). The CDR3 totals 17 residues. Per the authors' pipeline: CDR3 was compared across clinicopathological groups, and the resulting differences were used to build a distant-metastasis classifier for papillary thyroid cancer. TCRdb reanalyzed the PCR reads via MiXCR. What appears here as the V and J calls and clone size reflects TCRdb's work, not the paper's. The sample lists about 21,000 clones; approximately 30% were seen once. This clone was found a few times. Antigen unknown. One end of the junction fails to match germline, which may point to a read error. Prior to thyroid surgery, none of the patients had received any treatment. Regarding the study as a whole: A significant increase in TCR beta diversity was reportedly seen in malignant thyroid tumors relative to benign nodules, in blood and tumor.

The chain recombines TRBV3-1 with TRBJ2-5; TRBD2 aligns across 13 bases. The closer fit of TRBJ2-1 to the DNA end suggests the J call may be wrong. Sequencing used blood. This receptor was obtained from a female donor with papillary thyroid cancer or a benign thyroid nodule (not recorded which). Some clones in this sample may be carry-over from other donors' samples. The CDR3 region has the DNA TGTGCCAGTAGCCAACAAAAAAAGACTAGCGGGAGGAATGAGCAGTTCTTC. This translates into CASSQQKKTSGRNEQFF.